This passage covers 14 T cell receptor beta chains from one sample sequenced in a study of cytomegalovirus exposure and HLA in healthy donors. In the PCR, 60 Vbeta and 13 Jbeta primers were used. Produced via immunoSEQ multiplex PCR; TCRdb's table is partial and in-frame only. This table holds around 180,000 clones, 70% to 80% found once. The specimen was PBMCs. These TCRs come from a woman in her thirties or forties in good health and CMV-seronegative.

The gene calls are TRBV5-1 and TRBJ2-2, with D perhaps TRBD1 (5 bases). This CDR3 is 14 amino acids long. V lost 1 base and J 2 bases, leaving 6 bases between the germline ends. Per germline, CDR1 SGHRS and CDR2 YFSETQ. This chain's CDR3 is CASSLTGNTGELFF. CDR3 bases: TGCGCCAGCAGCTTGACAGGAAACACCGGGGAGCTGTTTTTT.

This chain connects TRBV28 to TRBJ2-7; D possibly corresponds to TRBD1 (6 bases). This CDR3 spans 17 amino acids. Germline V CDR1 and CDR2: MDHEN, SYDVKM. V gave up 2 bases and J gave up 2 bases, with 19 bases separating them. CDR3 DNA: TGTGCCAGCAGTTTAAACGGGGACACTACCTTACCCTACGAGCAGTACTTC. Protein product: CASSLNGDTTLPYEQYF. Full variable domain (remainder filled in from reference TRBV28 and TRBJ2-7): DVKVTQSSRYLVKRTGEKVFLECVQDMDHENMFWYRQDPGLGLRLIYFSYDVKMKEKGDIPEGYSVSREKKERFSLILESASTNQTSMYLCASSLNGDTTLPYEQYFGPGTRLTVT.

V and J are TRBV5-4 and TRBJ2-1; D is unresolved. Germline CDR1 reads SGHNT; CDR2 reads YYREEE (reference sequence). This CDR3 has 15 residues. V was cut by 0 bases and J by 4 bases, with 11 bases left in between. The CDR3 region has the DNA TGTGCCAGCAGCTTGGCCGCCGACTTTTACAATGAGCAGTTCTTC. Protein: CASSLAADFYNEQFF.

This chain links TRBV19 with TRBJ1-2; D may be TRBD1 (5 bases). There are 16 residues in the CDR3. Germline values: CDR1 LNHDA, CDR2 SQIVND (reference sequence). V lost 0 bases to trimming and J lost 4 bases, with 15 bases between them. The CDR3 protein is CASSIEMTVSSYGYTF. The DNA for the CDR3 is TGTGCCAGTAGTATAGAGATGACAGTATCGAGCTATGGCTACACCTTC.

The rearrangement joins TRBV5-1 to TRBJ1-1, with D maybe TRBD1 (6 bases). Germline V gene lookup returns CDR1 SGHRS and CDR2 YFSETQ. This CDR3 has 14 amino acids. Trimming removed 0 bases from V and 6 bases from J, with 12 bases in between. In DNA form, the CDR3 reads TGCGCCAGCAGCTTGGGATTACAGGGTTCTGAAGCTTTCTTT. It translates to CASSLGLQGSEAFF.

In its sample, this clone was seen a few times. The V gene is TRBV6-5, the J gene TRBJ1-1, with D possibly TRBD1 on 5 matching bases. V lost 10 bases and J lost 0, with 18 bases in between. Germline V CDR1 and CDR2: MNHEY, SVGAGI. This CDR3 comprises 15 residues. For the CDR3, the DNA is TGTGCCATCCGCAGGGAAGTAGGGATGAACACTGAAGCTTTCTTT. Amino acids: CAIRREVGMNTEAFF.

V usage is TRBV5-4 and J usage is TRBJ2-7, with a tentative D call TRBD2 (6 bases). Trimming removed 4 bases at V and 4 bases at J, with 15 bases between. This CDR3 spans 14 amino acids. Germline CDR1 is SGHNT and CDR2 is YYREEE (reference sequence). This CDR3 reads CASSRLAGSYEQYF. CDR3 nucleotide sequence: TGTGCCAGCAGCCGTTTGGCGGGAAGTTACGAGCAGTACTTC.

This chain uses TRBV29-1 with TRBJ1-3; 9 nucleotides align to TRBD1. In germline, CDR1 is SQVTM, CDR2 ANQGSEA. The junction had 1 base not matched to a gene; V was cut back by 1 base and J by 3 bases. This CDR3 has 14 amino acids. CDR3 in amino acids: CSVEGTGVGNTIYF. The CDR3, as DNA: TGCAGCGTTGAAGGGACAGGGGTTGGAAACACCATATATTTT.

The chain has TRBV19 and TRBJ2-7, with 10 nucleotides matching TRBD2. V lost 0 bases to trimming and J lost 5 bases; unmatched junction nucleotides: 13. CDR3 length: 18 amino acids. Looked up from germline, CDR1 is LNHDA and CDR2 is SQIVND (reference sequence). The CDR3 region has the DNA TGTGCCAGTAGTATAGATCTGGGGGCAGAGCGGGAGGGTCACGAGCAGTACTTC. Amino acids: CASSIDLGAEREGHEQYF.

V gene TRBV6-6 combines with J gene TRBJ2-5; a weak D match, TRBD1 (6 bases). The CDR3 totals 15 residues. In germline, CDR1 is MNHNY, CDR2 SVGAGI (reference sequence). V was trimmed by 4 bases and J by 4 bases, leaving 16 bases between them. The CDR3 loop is CASSFRQAGLETQYF. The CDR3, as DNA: TGTGCCAGCAGTTTTCGACAGGCCGGGTTAGAGACCCAGTACTTC.

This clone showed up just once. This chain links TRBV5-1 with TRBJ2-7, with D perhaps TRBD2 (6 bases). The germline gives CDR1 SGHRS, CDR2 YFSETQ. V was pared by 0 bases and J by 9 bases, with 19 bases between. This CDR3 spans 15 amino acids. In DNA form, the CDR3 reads TGCGCCAGCAGCTTGGATGGGAGGCCGAGTGGGGGGCAGTACTTC. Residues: CASSLDGRPSGGQYF.

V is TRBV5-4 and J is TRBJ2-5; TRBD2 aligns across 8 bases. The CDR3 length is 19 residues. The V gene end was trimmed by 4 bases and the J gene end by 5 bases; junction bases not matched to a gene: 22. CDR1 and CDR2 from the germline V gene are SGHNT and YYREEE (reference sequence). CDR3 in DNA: TGTGCCAGCAGCATTGGAGGGATCACAGGTCCCGGCGGGGGGGAGACCCAGTACTTC. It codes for CASSIGGITGPGGGETQYF. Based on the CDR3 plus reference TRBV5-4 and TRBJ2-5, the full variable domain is ETGVTQSPTHLIKTRGQQVTLRCSSQSGHNTVSWYQQALGQGPQFIFQYYREEENGRGNFPPRFSGLQFPNYSSELNVNALELDDSALYLCASSIGGITGPGGGETQYFGPGTRLLVL.

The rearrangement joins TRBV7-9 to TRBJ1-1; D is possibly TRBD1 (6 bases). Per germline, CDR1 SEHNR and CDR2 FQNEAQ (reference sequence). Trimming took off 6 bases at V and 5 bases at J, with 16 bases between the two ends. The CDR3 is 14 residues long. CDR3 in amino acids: CASSSTQGGTEAFF. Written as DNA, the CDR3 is TGTGCCAGCAGTTCCACACAGGGCGGGACTGAAGCTTTCTTT.

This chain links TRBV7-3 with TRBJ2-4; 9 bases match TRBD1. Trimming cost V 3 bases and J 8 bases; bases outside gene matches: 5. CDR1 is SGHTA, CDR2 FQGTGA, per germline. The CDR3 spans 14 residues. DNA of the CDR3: TGTGCCAGCAGCTTTGACAGGGGGAATCACATTCAGTACTTC. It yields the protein CASSFDRGNHIQYF.